This T cell receptor beta chain came from a study of blood T cell repertoires in COVID-19. Study summary: Whether acute or convalescent, the COVID-19 samples came from the United States, Italy and Spain. T cells, B-cell-depleted T cells, or PBMCs supplied cDNA or gDNA.

Data came from immunoSEQ multiplex PCR; TCRdb stores just in-frame clones and leaves some out. The profile shows about 160,000 clones, approximately 84% of them singletons. Germline V gene sequence: CDR1 SGHRS, CDR2 YFSETQ. Trimming cost V 2 bases and J 4 bases, with 9 bases left between them. The CDR3 covers 13 residues. The chain combines TRBV5-1 with TRBJ1-1; D gene unclear. The sample taken for sequencing was peripheral blood. The TCR sequence derives from an elderly woman with acute or convalescent COVID-19. CDR3 in amino acids: CASSFEGGTEAFF. Written as DNA, the CDR3 is TGCGCCAGCAGCTTTGAGGGCGGCACTGAAGCTTTCTTT.